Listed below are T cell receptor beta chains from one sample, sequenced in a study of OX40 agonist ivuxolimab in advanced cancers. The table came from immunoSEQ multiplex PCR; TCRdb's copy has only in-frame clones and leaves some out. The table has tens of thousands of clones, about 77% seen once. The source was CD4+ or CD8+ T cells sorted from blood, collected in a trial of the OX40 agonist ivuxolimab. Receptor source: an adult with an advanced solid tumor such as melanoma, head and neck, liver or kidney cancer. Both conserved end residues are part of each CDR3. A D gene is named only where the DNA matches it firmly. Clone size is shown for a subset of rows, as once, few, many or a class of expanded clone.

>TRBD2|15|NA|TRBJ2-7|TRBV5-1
CASSALAGPSYEQYF
TGCGCCAGCAGCGCCTTAGCGGGCCCCTCCTACGAGCAGTACTTC
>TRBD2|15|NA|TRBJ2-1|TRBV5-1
CASSSGTSGYNEQFF
TGCGCCAGCAGTTCCGGGACTAGCGGCTACAATGAGCAGTTCTTC
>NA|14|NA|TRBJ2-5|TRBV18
CASSPVSQAPEQYF
TGTGCCAGCTCACCAGTTAGCCAAGCGCCGGAGCAGTACTTC
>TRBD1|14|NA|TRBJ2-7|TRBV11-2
CASSPSGQSYEQYF
TGTGCCAGCAGCCCCTCGGGACAGTCCTACGAGCAGTACTTC
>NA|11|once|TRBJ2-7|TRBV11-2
CASSQTTEQYF
TGTGCCAGCAGCCAGACCACCGAGCAGTACTTC
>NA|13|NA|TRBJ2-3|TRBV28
CASSPPGPDTQYF
TGTGCCAGCAGTCCCCCCGGGCCTGATACGCAGTATTTT
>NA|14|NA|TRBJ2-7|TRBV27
CASSFRTDSYEQYF
TGTGCCAGCAGTTTCCGGACGGATTCCTACGAGCAGTACTTC
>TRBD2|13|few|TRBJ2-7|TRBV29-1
CSVVGLGSYEQYF
TGCAGCGTTGTTGGACTAGGATCCTACGAGCAGTACTTC
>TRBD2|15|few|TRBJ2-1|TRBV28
CASLGTSVRYNEQFF
TGTGCCAGCTTAGGGACTAGCGTCCGCTACAATGAGCAGTTCTTC
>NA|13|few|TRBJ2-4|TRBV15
CATSRDKPSPEKF
TGTGCCACCAGCAGAGATAAGCCCAGCCCGGAAAAGTTC
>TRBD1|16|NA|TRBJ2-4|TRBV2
CASSSFRQGAKNIQYF
TGTGCCAGCAGTAGTTTCCGACAGGGGGCCAAAAACATTCAGTACTTC
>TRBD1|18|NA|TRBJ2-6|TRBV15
CATSTDRDRRTGANVLTF
TGTGCCACCAGCACCGACCGGGACAGGCGAACTGGGGCCAACGTCCTGACTTTC
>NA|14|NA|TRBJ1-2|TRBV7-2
CASSLVLRSDGYTF
TGTGCCAGCAGCTTAGTTTTGCGATCGGATGGCTACACCTTC
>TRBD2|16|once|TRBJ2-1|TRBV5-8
CASSLGTSGSAHEQFF
TGTGCCAGCAGCTTGGGGACTAGCGGGAGTGCCCATGAGCAGTTCTTC
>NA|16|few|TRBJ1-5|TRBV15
CATSRDLGRINQPQHF
TGTGCCACCAGCAGAGATCTGGGAAGGATTAATCAGCCCCAGCATTTT
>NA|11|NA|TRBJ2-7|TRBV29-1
CSVDRGGEQYF
TGCAGCGTTGATAGGGGGGGCGAGCAGTACTTC
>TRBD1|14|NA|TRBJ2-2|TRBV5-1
CASRWTGNTGELFF
TGCGCCAGCAGGTGGACAGGGAACACCGGGGAGCTGTTTTTT
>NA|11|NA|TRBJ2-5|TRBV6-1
CASRKKETQYF
TGTGCCAGCAGAAAAAAAGAGACCCAGTACTTC
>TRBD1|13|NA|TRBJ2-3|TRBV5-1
CASSGTATDTQYF
TGCGCCAGCAGCGGGACAGCCACAGATACGCAGTATTTT
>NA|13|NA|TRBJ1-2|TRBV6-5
CASRGLSVVGYTF
TGTGCCAGCAGGGGACTTTCGGTCGTGGGCTACACCTTC
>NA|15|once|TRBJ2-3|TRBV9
CASSVVQGSADTQYF
TGTGCCAGCAGCGTAGTACAAGGCTCGGCAGATACGCAGTATTTT
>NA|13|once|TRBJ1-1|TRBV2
CASNIAGVGEAFF
TGTGCCAGCAACATTGCAGGGGTAGGTGAAGCTTTCTTT
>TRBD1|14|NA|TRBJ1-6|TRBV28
CASSTGGDNSPLHF
TGTGCCAGCAGCACAGGGGGGGATAATTCACCCCTCCACTTT
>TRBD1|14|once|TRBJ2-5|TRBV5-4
CASSPGQSKETQYF
TGTGCCAGCAGCCCGGGACAGTCAAAAGAGACCCAGTACTTC
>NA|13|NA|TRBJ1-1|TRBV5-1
CASSHDMNTEAFF
TGCGCCAGCAGCCACGATATGAACACTGAAGCTTTCTTT
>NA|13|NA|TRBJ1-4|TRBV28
CASSWGGNEKLFF
TGTGCCAGCAGTTGGGGGGGTAATGAAAAACTGTTTTTT
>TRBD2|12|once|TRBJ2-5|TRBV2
CASAGGSWTQYF
TGTGCCTCGGCGGGGGGATCATGGACCCAGTACTTC
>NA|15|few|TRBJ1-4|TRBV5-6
CASSSAGLTWEKLFF
TGTGCCAGCAGCTCGGCGGGGCTCACTTGGGAAAAACTGTTTTTT
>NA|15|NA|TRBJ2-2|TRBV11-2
CASSLEGRNTGELFF
TGTGCCAGCAGCTTAGAGGGGCGGAACACCGGGGAGCTGTTTTTT
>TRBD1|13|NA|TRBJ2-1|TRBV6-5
CASQRGRNNEQFF
TGTGCCAGCCAAAGGGGGCGGAACAATGAGCAGTTCTTC
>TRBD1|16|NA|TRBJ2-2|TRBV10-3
CAISSDRARAHGELFF
TGTGCCATCAGTTCGGACAGGGCTAGGGCGCACGGGGAGCTGTTTTTT
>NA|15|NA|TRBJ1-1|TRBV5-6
CASSGETGWNTEAFF
TGTGCCAGCAGCGGAGAGACAGGATGGAACACTGAAGCTTTCTTT
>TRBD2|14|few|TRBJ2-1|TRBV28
CASIWASGKSEQFF
TGTGCCAGCATCTGGGCTAGCGGGAAAAGTGAGCAGTTCTTC
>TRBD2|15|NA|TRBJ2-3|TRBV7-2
CASSRTSGMLDTQYF
TGTGCCAGCAGCCGGACTAGCGGGATGCTAGATACGCAGTATTTT
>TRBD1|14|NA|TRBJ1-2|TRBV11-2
CASSSGQGYYGYTF
TGTGCCAGCAGCTCGGGACAGGGGTACTATGGCTACACCTTC
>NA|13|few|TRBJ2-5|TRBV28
CASSLPSTETQYF
TGTGCCAGCAGTTTACCGTCTACCGAGACCCAGTACTTC
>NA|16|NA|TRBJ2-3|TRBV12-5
CASGLVRGSRADTQYF
TGTGCTAGTGGTTTGGTACGGGGCTCACGGGCAGATACGCAGTATTTT
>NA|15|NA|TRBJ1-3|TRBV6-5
CASSYLGGSGNTIYF
TGTGCCAGCAGTTACCTAGGAGGCTCTGGAAACACCATATATTTT
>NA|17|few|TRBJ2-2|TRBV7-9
CASSRTSGTANTGELFF
TGTGCCAGCAGCCGTACCTCCGGGACTGCGAACACCGGGGAGCTGTTTTTT
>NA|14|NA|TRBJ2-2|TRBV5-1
CASSSPQHTGELFF
TGCGCCAGCAGTTCCCCCCAGCACACCGGGGAGCTGTTTTTT
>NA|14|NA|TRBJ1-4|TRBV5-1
CASRDFSTNEKLFF
TGCGCCAGCCGGGACTTTTCAACTAATGAAAAACTGTTTTTT
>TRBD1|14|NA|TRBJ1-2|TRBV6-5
CASSYRRDSYGYTF
TGTGCCAGCAGTTATAGGCGGGACAGCTATGGCTACACCTTC